Each of the 14 T cell receptor beta chains below was sequenced from the same sample in a study of blood T cell repertoires in COVID-19. Assay used: immunoSEQ multiplex PCR; TCRdb lists only in-frame clones, some missing. In the table there are over 200,000 clones, approximately 86% of which are singletons. Input material: peripheral blood. These receptors originate from a woman aged 30 to 39 with COVID-19, enrolled during active disease.

The V gene is TRBV5-6, the J gene TRBJ2-3, with 11 bases fitting TRBD2. Germline-derived CDR1 and CDR2 are SGHDT and YYEEEE. This CDR3 is 14 amino acids long. Trimming removed 2 bases from V and 5 bases from J; junction bases left unmatched: 1. CDR3 nucleotide sequence: TGTGCCAGCAGCTTCGGACTAGCGGGAGATACGCAGTATTTT. Protein: CASSFGLAGDTQYF.

The chain is built from TRBV27 and TRBJ2-3, with a tentative D call TRBD1 (5 bases). Germline V gene data show CDR1 as MNHEY and CDR2 as SMNVEV (reference sequence). The CDR3 runs to 14 residues. The ends were cut back, 1 base at V and 2 bases at J, with 7 bases in the middle. DNA of the CDR3: TGTGCCAGCAGTTTATGGGGCTACACAGATACGCAGTATTTT. Translated: CASSLWGYTDTQYF.

The chain is built from TRBV7-9 and TRBJ2-7; weak D call: TRBD1 (6 bases). The CDR3 spans 15 residues. In germline, CDR1 is SEHNR, CDR2 FQNEAQ (reference sequence). V lost 4 bases, J lost 0 bases, and 13 bases lay in between. CDR3 in DNA: TGTGCCAGCAGCTCAGGACAGTCTCTCTCCTACGAGCAGTACTTC. This codes for CASSSGQSLSYEQYF.

In the case of this clone: This specimen includes other DNA sequences encoding the same CDR3. The chain employs TRBV19 and TRBJ1-1; D gene ambiguous. The CDR3 loop spans 13 amino acids. V was trimmed by 3 bases and J by 0 bases, leaving 5 bases between them. Looked up from germline, CDR1 is LNHDA and CDR2 is SQIVND (reference sequence). The CDR3 region is CASSIGVNTEAFF. The CDR3, as DNA: TGTGCCAGTAGTATCGGGGTGAACACTGAAGCTTTCTTT. The whole variable domain, filled in from reference TRBV19 and TRBJ1-1, reads DGGITQSPKYLFRKEGQNVTLSCEQNLNHDAMYWYRQDPGQGLRLIYYSQIVNDFQKGDIAEGYSVSREKKESFPLTVTSAQKNPTAFYLCASSIGVNTEAFFGQGTRLTVV.

V gene TRBV7-2 combines with J gene TRBJ1-6, with D possibly TRBD1 on 6 matching bases. The CDR3 extends over 13 amino acids. V lost 5 bases and J 6 bases, leaving 8 bases between the germline ends. Germline V CDR1 and CDR2: SGHTA, FQGNSA. The CDR3, as DNA: TGTGCCAGCAGCGGACAGCTTAATTCACCCCTCCACTTT. This codes for CASSGQLNSPLHF.

The table lists this clone with a count of one. The chain recombines TRBV3-1 (or the pseudogene TRBV3-2) with TRBJ1-1; a possible D gene is TRBD1 (5 bases). This CDR3 has 14 amino acids. With 6 bases removed from V and 3 bases from J, the gap between germline ends came to 14 bases. CDR1 is LGHDT and CDR2 is YNNKEL in the germline V gene (reference sequence). CDR3 nucleotide sequence: TGTGCCAGCAGGGGCCTGGGGCAGCACACTGAAGCTTTCTTT. Its translation is CASRGLGQHTEAFF.

This clone came up a few times. This chain uses TRBV7-2 with TRBJ1-1; TRBD1 might be the D (6 bases). The CDR3 extends over 14 amino acids. V was clipped by 6 bases and J by 0 bases, with 11 bases between them. CDR1 SGHTA and CDR2 FQGNSA come from the germline V gene. The CDR3 loop is CASRGDILNTEAFF. CDR3 nucleotides: TGTGCCAGCAGGGGGGACATACTGAACACTGAAGCTTTCTTT.

The V gene is TRBV18, the J gene TRBJ2-2; TRBD1 might be the D (6 bases). Germline V gene lookup returns CDR1 KGHSH and CDR2 LQKENI. The ends were cut back, 0 bases at V and 0 bases at J, with 8 bases in the middle. The CDR3 spans 16 residues. CDR3 sequence reads: CASSPPNRANTGELFF. CDR3 bases: TGTGCCAGCTCACCACCAAACAGGGCGAACACCGGGGAGCTGTTTTTT.

This clone was seen only once. The chain is built from TRBV21-1 and TRBJ2-1; the D segment call TRBD2 is taken from the table without a DNA check. TRBV21-1 is labeled a pseudogene. The CDR3 covers 13 residues. This CDR3 reads CASSKSSFDEQFF. The CDR3 DNA reads TGTGCCAGCAGCAAATCTAGCTTCGATGAGCAGTTCTTC.

In this sample, this clone turned up a few times. V is TRBV19 and J is TRBJ1-5; D may be TRBD1 (5 bases). The CDR3 runs to 15 residues. V shed 5 bases and J shed 0 bases, with 11 bases lying between them. Germline CDR1 and CDR2: LNHDA and SQIVND (reference sequence). The CDR3 sequence: CASSRRAGSNQPQHF. DNA of the CDR3: TGTGCCAGTAGTCGCAGGGCCGGTAGCAATCAGCCCCAGCATTTT.

The chain combines TRBV5-1 with TRBJ2-5; TRBD2 matches at 9 bases. Looked up from germline, CDR1 is SGHRS and CDR2 is YFSETQ. V shed 0 bases and J 3 bases; nucleotides not matched to a gene: 9. This CDR3 is built from 17 residues. In DNA form, the CDR3 reads TGCGCCAGCAGCTTGGGGCTAGCGGGGACCTACGAAGAGACCCAGTACTTC. Its translation: CASSLGLAGTYEETQYF.

The CDR3 DNA is TGCGCCAGCACCCGGGACACTGTTTTCTCTGAAGCTTTCTTT. Its protein is CASTRDTVFSEAFF. This chain uses TRBV5-1 with TRBJ1-1, with a tentative D call TRBD1 (6 bases). V lost 6 bases and J 6 bases, leaving 18 bases between the germline ends. The CDR3 runs 14 residues. CDR1 and CDR2 from the germline V gene are SGHRS and YFSETQ. The whole variable domain, remainder taken from reference TRBV5-1 and TRBJ1-1, is KAGVTQTPRYLIKTRGQQVTLSCSPISGHRSVSWYQQTPGQGLQFLFEYFSETQRNKGNFPGRFSGRQFSNSRSEMNVSTLELGDSALYLCASTRDTVFSEAFFGQGTRLTVV.

The CDR3 nucleotides read TGTGCCAGCAGTTGGGGCGCTGGGGCTTTCTTT. Amino acids: CASSWGAGAFF. V gene TRBV25-1 combines with J gene TRBJ1-1; D possibly corresponds to TRBD1 (5 bases). The CDR3 is 11 residues long. Germline CDR1 is MGHDK and CDR2 is SYGVNS. The ends were cut back, 5 bases at V and 11 bases at J, with 12 bases in the middle.

This clone was observed at least ten times. The V call is TRBV5-1, the J call TRBJ1-1; D unresolved. Germline CDR1 is SGHRS and CDR2 is YFSETQ. V was shortened by 0 bases and J by 1 base, with 7 bases between the two germline ends. This CDR3 spans 14 amino acids. For the CDR3, the DNA is TGCGCCAGCAGCTTGGATGCGGCGAACACTGAAGCTTTCTTT. It specifies CASSLDAANTEAFF.